The present entry profiles one T cell receptor beta chain with its context. Its antigen specificity is not known. The sample holds no much larger clone one base away, and base qualities are not on file. CDR1 SEHNR and CDR2 FQNEAQ were looked up in the germline V gene (reference sequence). The junction carries 15 bases between V and J, which are trimmed by 6 bases and 10 bases respectively. Including the terminal cysteine and phenylalanine, the CDR3 comprises 12 residues. The retained sequence is limited to the CDR3, 36 bases, with the frame set at the first base. TCR cDNA was synthesized by 5'RACE template switching, through which a universal primer site and unique molecular identifiers were introduced. Priming for cDNA synthesis came from both the TCR alpha and TCR beta constant segments. Library amplification used two PCR steps, and the second PCR step added sample barcodes and sequencing adapters. Sequencing of libraries was performed on Illumina HiSeq 2500 (2x100 bp) or NovaSeq (2x150 bp). Under the source paper's analysis protocol: Demultiplexing of reads and collapsing into UMI consensus sequences were performed with MIGEC, and V(D)J alignment was carried out with MiXCR. Using edgeR on replicate PBMC samples, clonotypes were called vaccine-responding if FDR was below 0.01 and the log2 fold change was above 5 up to day 15. Each bulk clonotype was labeled CD4 or CD8 based on which sequenced repertoire, CD4 or CD8, contained the clonotype at higher abundance. TCRdb handled the public reads itself, with Q25 trimming in fastp and clone calling in MiXCR, and kept productive beta chains. Rows are combined by CDR3 protein, so each entry shows the most common genes and DNA. The V and J calls were determined by TCRdb, not by the authors. Counted in this sample were hundreds of thousands of distinct CDR3 sequences; roughly 12% of them appeared once. The ten largest clones take up 15% of the sample.

These data belong to a study of T cells after yellow fever vaccination (dated by TCRdb to between 2017 and 2020). Notes on the research overall: Libraries from fractions with low cell numbers were prepared with the SMART-Seq v4 Ultra Low Input RNA kit. Bulk TCR alpha and beta repertoires were sequenced longitudinally to track T-cell clones before and after primary and booster YFV17D yellow fever vaccination. Two healthy male donors, one aged 18 to 30 and one aged 30 to 39 years, were included in the cohort. Blood samples were taken at several timepoints before and after primary and secondary immunization, and bulk PBMC replicates and cell subsets were isolated. Beyond this particular receptor, the publication reports: Because abundant contaminating clonotypes from the bulk population could be contained in FACS-sorted repertoires, computational filtering was required. Because only two donors were included in the study, the extent to which the findings can be generalized is limited. Most clones expanded after primary vaccination (96% of CD4 and 80% to 90% of CD8) were re-detected after the booster, suggesting that broad memory maintenance occurred. A small fraction of clonotypes appeared in both the CD4 and CD8 compartments, likely as a result of convergent recombination. The secondary T-cell response was weaker than the primary response but faster, peaking on day 5 instead of day 15.

The meaning of the sample's treatment or condition label: live attenuated yellow fever vaccine strain. Two biological replicates of bulk PBMCs were collected at each blood-draw timepoint. PBMCs were isolated from peripheral blood using a standard Ficoll-Paque protocol. RNA was extracted with TriZol from bulk PBMCs, CD4 and CD8 fractions, and dextramer-positive and dextramer-negative fractions. This TCR derives from a man aged 25 to 45 who received the YFV17D yellow fever vaccine. The rearrangement combines TRBV7-9 with TRBJ1-1; possibly the D gene is TRBD1, per 5 matching bases. Material: PBMCs, obtained on the day of the yellow fever booster vaccination. CDR3 reads: CASRLTDRGAFF. The DNA reads as follows: TGTGCCAGCAGATTAACCGACAGAGGAGCTTTCTTT.